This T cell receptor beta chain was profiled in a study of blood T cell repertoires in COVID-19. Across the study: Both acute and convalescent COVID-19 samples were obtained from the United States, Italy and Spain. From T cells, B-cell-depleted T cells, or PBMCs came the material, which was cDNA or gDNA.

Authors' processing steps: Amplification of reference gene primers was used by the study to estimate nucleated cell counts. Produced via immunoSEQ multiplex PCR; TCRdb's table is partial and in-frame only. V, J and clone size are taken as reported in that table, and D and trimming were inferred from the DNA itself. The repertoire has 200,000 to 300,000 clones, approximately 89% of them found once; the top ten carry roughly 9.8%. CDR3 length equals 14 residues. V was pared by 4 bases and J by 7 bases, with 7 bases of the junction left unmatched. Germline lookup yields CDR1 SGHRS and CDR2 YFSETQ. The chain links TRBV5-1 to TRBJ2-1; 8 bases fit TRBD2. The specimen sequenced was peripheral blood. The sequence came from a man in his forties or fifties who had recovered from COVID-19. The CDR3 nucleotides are TGCGCCAGCAGCCCTAGCGGGTCGGGGAATGAGCAGTTCTTC. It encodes CASSPSGSGNEQFF.